Shown below are 20 T cell receptor beta chains from a single sample sequenced in a study of blood T cells in healthy people across ages. A second PCR, run for about 6 to 11 cycles, used a sample-barcoded 5' primer plus a J-beta primer mix. MiXCR, applied by TCRdb to the 5' RACE reads, yields one record per CDR3 protein. The sample has 1.5 million to 2 million distinct CDR3 sequences, 39% seen once. Sequenced material: blood. These receptors came from a human donor in good health.

This clonotype has ten or more counts. The J gene is TRBJ1-6, the V gene TRBV6-6, with D unclear. The CDR3 contains 14 residues. V lost 4 bases, J lost 9 bases, and 13 bases lay in between. CDR1 is MNHNY and CDR2 is SVGAGI in the germline V gene (reference sequence). CDR3 DNA: TGTGCCAGCAGTTCCGCGGACGGGAGTTCACCCCTCCACTTT. It translates to CASSSADGSSPLHF.

The rearrangement uses TRBV11-2 and TRBJ1-1; D perhaps matches TRBD1 (5 bases). There are 14 residues in the CDR3. V lost 2 bases and J 5 bases, leaving 12 bases between the germline ends. Germline V gives CDR1 SGHAT, CDR2 FQNNGV. The CDR3 loop reads CASSLFRTKTEAFF. CDR3 sequence (DNA): TGTGCCAGCAGCTTATTCCGGACAAAAACTGAAGCTTTCTTT.

Only a few counts were recorded for this clonotype. The CDR3 region is CASSPGSGGQETQYF. In nucleotides, the CDR3 is TGCGCCAGCAGCCCCGGGAGCGGGGGGCAAGAGACCCAGTACTTC. The chain uses TRBV4-3 and TRBJ2-5; 9 bases map to TRBD2. V lost 4 bases and J lost 2; bases outside the gene matches: 5. This CDR3 has 15 amino acids. The germline gives CDR1 LGHNA, CDR2 YSLEER.

Concerning this clonotype itself: The junction departs from the called germline gene at one end, perhaps through a read error. The chain couples TRBV6-5 to TRBJ2-5, with D perhaps assigned TRBD1 or TRBD2 (6 bases each). Germline CDR1 reads MNHEY; CDR2 reads SVGAGI. The CDR3 is 14 residues long. CDR3 coding DNA: TGTGCCGGCAGTCTCCGGGGGACACAAGGGACCCAGTACTTC. Translation gives CAGSLRGTQGTQYF.

The sample holds a few counts of this clonotype. V and J are TRBV12-3 or TRBV12-4 and TRBJ2-4, with 7 bases identical to TRBD1. The CDR3 runs 14 residues. Unmatched junction bases numbered 6, after V lost 4 bases and J lost 6 bases. The DNA for the CDR3 is TGTGCCAGCAGTTCCAGGGGGTTCAGAAACATTCAGTACTTC. Protein: CASSSRGFRNIQYF.

The V gene is TRBV12-3 or TRBV12-4, the J gene TRBJ2-5; possible D gene TRBD1, 5 bases. The CDR3 covers 14 residues. V lost 5 bases, J lost 5 bases, and 15 bases lay in between. CDR3 amino acids: CASSTGAKLETQYF. CDR3 in DNA: TGTGCCAGCAGTACTGGGGCCAAACTTGAGACCCAGTACTTC.

The genes are TRBV12-3 or TRBV12-4 and TRBJ1-3; D gene unclear. This CDR3 comprises 13 residues. Trimming removed 7 bases at V and 4 bases at J, with 11 bases between. The CDR3 reads CASTLTWGNTIYF. The CDR3 DNA follows: TGTGCCAGCACGCTAACCTGGGGAAACACCATATATTTT.

As concerns this clonotype: One junction end disagrees with the germline gene, perhaps due to a read error. The CDR3 region has the DNA TGCGCCAGCAACCAAGAAGGACAGGTACCGTACAATGAGCAGTTCTTC. It encodes CASNQEGQVPYNEQFF. The genes are TRBV4-1 and TRBJ2-1; TRBD1 matches 7 bases. The germline gives CDR1 MGHRA, CDR2 YSYEKL. The CDR3 sequence is 16 residues long.

This clonotype has more than one count but fewer than ten. Given a much more abundant clone one base away, this may be a read error. The chain joins TRBV9 to TRBJ2-5; D not certain. This CDR3 region has 14 residues. Per germline, CDR1 SGDLS and CDR2 YYNGEE. V was clipped by 0 bases and J by 11 bases, with 17 bases between them. CDR3 bases: TGTGCCAGCAGCGTAGGGAGCTCCTACAATGAGCAGTACTTC. This gives the protein CASSVGSSYNEQYF. The full variable domain, with the rest looked up from reference TRBV9 and TRBJ2-5, is DSGVTQTPKHLITATGQRVTLRCSPRSGDLSVYWYQQSLDQGLQFLIQYYNGEERAKGNILERFSAQQFPDLHSELNLSSLELGDSALYFCASSVGSSYNEQYFGPGTRLLVL.

Worth noting for this clonotype: Likely a read error: the CDR3 ends without its conserved phenylalanine or tryptophan. For the CDR3, the DNA is TGCGCCAGCAGCCAAGATGCGGTCGAGGCAGATACGCAGTATCTT. This sequence encodes CASSQDAVEADTQYL. The chain joins TRBV4-3 to TRBJ2-3; D remains ambiguous. CDR3 length: 15 residues. Germline V gene data show CDR1 as LGHNA and CDR2 as YSLEER. Trimming took off 0 bases at V and 4 bases at J, with 11 bases between the two ends.

The rearrangement uses TRBV24-1 and TRBJ1-2; tentatively, D is TRBD1 (6 bases). V lost 9 bases to trimming and J lost 11 bases, with 27 bases between them. The CDR3 extends over 15 amino acids. The V gene's germline CDR1 is KGHDR and CDR2 SFDVKD. The CDR3 here is CATAGASLGRMRYTF. The CDR3 DNA reads as TGTGCCACCGCAGGGGCAAGCCTTGGGAGGATGCGGTACACCTTC.

This clonotype has a handful of counts. The rearrangement joins TRBV6-5 to TRBJ1-2, with D unclear. The CDR3 runs to 13 residues. V lost 4 bases and J 4 bases, leaving 10 bases between the germline ends. CDR1 is MNHEY and CDR2 is SVGAGI in the germline V gene. The CDR3 bases are TGTGCCAGCAGTTCCGGGAGTTTCTATGGCTACACCTTC. It encodes CASSSGSFYGYTF.

This clonotype occurred many times. CDR3 nucleotide sequence: TGTGCCAGCAGCTTAACGAGGGATTCACCCCTCCACTTT. Its translation is CASSLTRDSPLHF. The V gene is TRBV7-9, the J gene TRBJ1-6; D is unresolved. Germline V gene lookup returns CDR1 SEHNR and CDR2 FQNEAQ (reference sequence). This CDR3 has 13 amino acids. Trimming left V 2 bases short and J 8 bases short, with 7 bases between.

The CDR3 DNA reads as TGTGCCAGCAGTTTTCGACAGGTTAACAATGAGCAGTTCTTC. The encoded protein is CASSFRQVNNEQFF. V usage is TRBV7-9 and J usage is TRBJ2-1, with D perhaps TRBD1 (6 bases). This CDR3 is built from 14 residues. Germline V gene data show CDR1 as SEHNR and CDR2 as FQNEAQ (reference sequence). V lost 6 bases to trimming and J lost 5 bases, with 14 bases between them.

The sample holds one count of this clonotype. The genes are TRBV6-6 and TRBJ1-5, with TRBD1 identical over 10 bases. CDR1 is MNHNY and CDR2 is SVGAGI in the germline V gene (reference sequence). J lost 4 bases, V lost 4 bases, and 7 bases had no gene match. CDR3 length: 16 amino acids. CDR3 sequence: CASSLVGTGANQPQHF. Written as DNA, the CDR3 is TGTGCCAGCAGTTTAGTGGGGACAGGGGCAAATCAGCCCCAGCATTTT.

This chain joins TRBV5-1 and TRBJ2-3, with a possible D match to TRBD1 (6 bases). The germline gives CDR1 SGHRS, CDR2 YFSETQ. The ends were cut back, 4 bases at V and 2 bases at J, with 14 bases in the middle. CDR3 size: 15 residues. CDR3 sequence reads: CASSLRQDSTDTQYF. The CDR3 DNA is TGCGCCAGCAGCCTCCGACAGGATTCCACAGATACGCAGTATTTT.

On this clonotype: The CDR3 does not end in the conserved phenylalanine or tryptophan, so this is likely a read error. The chain couples TRBV29-1 to TRBJ2-1, with 7 bases aligning to TRBD2. The length of the CDR3 is 13 residues. Trimming at V came to 4 bases and at J to 8 bases, leaving 8 bases not matched to a gene. The V gene's germline CDR1 is SQVTM and CDR2 ANQGSEA. The CDR3 loop is CSVGVTAGDEQFY. The DNA for the CDR3 is TGCAGCGTTGGTGTCACTGCGGGGGATGAGCAGTTCTAC.

The chain links TRBV12-3 or TRBV12-4 to TRBJ2-3; unclear D gene. The CDR3 sequence is 12 residues long. V was pared by 7 bases and J by 11 bases, with 16 bases between. The CDR3 DNA is TGTGCCAGCAAGTGGGGTACTGACAAGCAGTATTTT. This sequence encodes CASKWGTDKQYF.

This clonotype was seen ten or more times. The rearrangement links TRBV20-1 to TRBJ2-4, with 7 bases lining up with TRBD1. The CDR3 covers 13 residues. Germline assignment: CDR1 DFQATT and CDR2 SNEGSKA (reference sequence). V lost 6 bases, J lost 8 bases, and 10 bases stayed unmatched. The chain's CDR3 is CSATTGLGDIQYF. Written as DNA, the CDR3 is TGCAGTGCCACGACAGGGCTAGGGGACATTCAGTACTTC.

The chain combines TRBV2 with TRBJ2-1, with D possibly matching TRBD2 (5 bases). This CDR3 has 18 amino acids. Germline V gives CDR1 SNHLY, CDR2 FYNNEI. V lost 0 bases and J 1 base, leaving 16 bases between the germline ends. CDR3 in amino acids: CASSEALLGRRSYNEQFF. The CDR3 DNA reads as TGTGCCAGCAGTGAAGCGCTTCTGGGCAGGAGGTCCTACAATGAGCAGTTCTTC.